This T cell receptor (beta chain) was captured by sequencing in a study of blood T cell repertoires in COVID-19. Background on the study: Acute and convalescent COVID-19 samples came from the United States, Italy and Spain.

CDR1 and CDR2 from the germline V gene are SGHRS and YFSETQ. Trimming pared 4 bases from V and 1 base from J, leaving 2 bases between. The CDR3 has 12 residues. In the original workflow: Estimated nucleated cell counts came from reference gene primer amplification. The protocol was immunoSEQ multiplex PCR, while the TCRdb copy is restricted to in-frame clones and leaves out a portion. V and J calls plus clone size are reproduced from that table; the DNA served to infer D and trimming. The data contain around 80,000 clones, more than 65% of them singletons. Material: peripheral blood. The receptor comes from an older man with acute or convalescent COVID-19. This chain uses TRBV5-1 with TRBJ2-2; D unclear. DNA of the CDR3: TGCGCCAGCAGCCTGAACACCGGGGAGCTGTTTTTT. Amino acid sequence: CASSLNTGELFF.